The 15 T cell receptor beta chains presented below share a single source sample, sequenced in a study of blood T cell repertoires in COVID-19. Sequenced by immunoSEQ multiplex PCR; TCRdb stores in-frame clones only, minus some. The sample yields about 340,000 clones, roughly 90% seen once. The specimen sequenced was peripheral blood. These receptors were collected from a woman in her 70s with COVID-19, enrolled during active disease.

The CDR3 reads CASYKPRTGEDGYTF. The CDR3 DNA is TGTGCCAGCTACAAGCCTCGAACAGGGGAGGACGGCTACACCTTC. This rearrangement joins TRBV2 to TRBJ1-2; 7 nucleotides line up with TRBD1. V dropped 8 bases and J dropped 8; count of bases not matched to a gene: 17. The germline CDR1 and CDR2 sequences are SNHLY and FYNNEI. This CDR3 is built from 15 residues.

V usage is TRBV7-2 and J usage is TRBJ2-5; 8 bases fit TRBD1. After removal of 3 bases from V and 1 base from J, the junction contained 4 bases not matched to a gene. This CDR3 is 15 amino acids long. The germline V gene has CDR1 SGHTA and CDR2 FQGNSA. The CDR3 here is CASSFRQGIQETQYF. CDR3 nucleotide sequence: TGTGCCAGCAGCTTCCGACAGGGGATCCAAGAGACCCAGTACTTC.

The rearrangement uses TRBV6-5 and TRBJ1-2; D possibly corresponds to TRBD1 (6 bases). V lost 5 bases and J 3 bases, leaving 16 bases between the germline ends. This CDR3 is 15 amino acids long. Germline loops: CDR1 MNHEY, CDR2 SVGAGI. The CDR3 DNA sequence: TGTGCCAGCAGTCCCAGGGGTCCCTGGGACTATGGCTACACCTTC. It yields the protein CASSPRGPWDYGYTF.

A few counts support this clone. The chain joins TRBV6-1 to TRBJ1-1; D is unclear. The CDR3 runs to 14 residues. The germline gives CDR1 MNHNS, CDR2 SASEGT. Trimming removed 2 bases at V and 1 base at J, with 8 bases between. CDR3 amino acids: CASSEKRRNTEAFF. The CDR3 region has the DNA TGTGCCAGCAGTGAAAAGCGAAGGAACACTGAAGCTTTCTTT.

The J gene is TRBJ2-3, the V gene TRBV5-4, with D tentatively TRBD2 (7 bases). Germline CDR1 is SGHNT and CDR2 is YYREEE (reference sequence). Between the trimmed V and J ends, which lost 4 bases and 7 bases, there was a span of 16 bases. CDR3 length: 14 residues. CDR3 nucleotides: TGTGCCAGCAGCCCATGGGGAGGGGGGAATACGCAGTATTTT. Its protein product is CASSPWGGGNTQYF.

The chain links TRBV9 to TRBJ1-1; D might be TRBD1 (6 bases). The CDR3 runs 13 residues. Germline CDR1 is SGDLS and CDR2 is YYNGEE. The V and J ends lost 3 bases and 1 base respectively, with 7 bases between them. The CDR3 DNA is TGTGCCAGCAGCGGGGGACAGAACACTGAAGCTTTCTTT. The encoded protein is CASSGGQNTEAFF.

The gene calls are TRBV5-6 and TRBJ1-3; TRBD1 is a possible D gene (6 bases). V dropped 1 base and J dropped 4 bases, with 6 bases sitting between them. This CDR3 contains 13 residues. Germline CDR1 reads SGHDT; CDR2 reads YYEEEE. CDR3 protein: CASSLTGGNTIYF. The CDR3 region has the DNA TGTGCCAGCAGCTTGACAGGGGGAAACACCATATATTTT.

This chain connects TRBV27 to TRBJ2-2; D is ambiguous. This CDR3 region has 14 residues. Germline V gene data show CDR1 as MNHEY and CDR2 as SMNVEV (reference sequence). The ends were cut back, 0 bases at V and 3 bases at J, with 5 bases in the middle. Here the CDR3 DNA reads TGTGCCAGCAGTTTATCACAGTACACCGGGGAGCTGTTTTTT. This codes for CASSLSQYTGELFF.

This clone appeared a single time. This chain links TRBV3-1 (or the pseudogene TRBV3-2) with TRBJ1-2, with a tentative D call TRBD1 (5 bases). This CDR3 is 14 amino acids long. V lost 5 bases to trimming and J lost 4 bases, with 14 bases between them. CDR1 is LGHDT, CDR2 YNNKEL, per germline (reference sequence). In nucleotides, the CDR3 is TGTGCCAGCAGCTACCTTCTAACAGGCTATGGCTACACCTTC. Translation gives CASSYLLTGYGYTF.

The chain carries TRBV2 and TRBJ1-2; maybe TRBD1 (6 bases). V lost 0 bases and J lost 10, with 15 bases in between. The length of the CDR3 is 14 residues. Per germline, CDR1 SNHLY and CDR2 FYNNEI. The CDR3 DNA reads as TGTGCCAGCAGTGAAGCTCAGGGGAAGGAATACTACACCTTC. This gives the protein CASSEAQGKEYYTF. Combining the CDR3 with reference TRBV2 and TRBJ1-2 gives the whole variable domain EPEVTQTPSHQVTQMGQEVILRCVPISNHLYFYWYRQILGQKVEFLVSFYNNEISEKSEIFDDQFSVERPDGSNFTLKIRSTKLEDSAMYFCASSEAQGKEYYTFGSGTRLTVV.

The rearrangement uses TRBV3-1 (or the pseudogene TRBV3-2) and TRBJ1-2; D is unclear. Germline V lookup: CDR1 LGHDT, CDR2 YNNKEL (reference sequence). This CDR3 region has 14 residues. Trimming pared 1 base from V and 10 bases from J, leaving 16 bases between. CDR3 residues: CASSQGRVPQLYTF. In nucleotides, the CDR3 is TGTGCCAGCAGCCAAGGGCGGGTTCCTCAACTCTACACCTTC.

The table lists this clone with a few counts. J is TRBJ1-5 and V is TRBV27; D not resolved. Trimming cost V 8 bases and J 6 bases, with 17 bases left between them. The CDR3 totals 14 residues. CDR1 and CDR2 from the germline V gene are MNHEY and SMNVEV (reference sequence). As DNA, the CDR3 is TGTGCCAGCGGACGGGAACAAGGAGGTCAGCCCCAGCATTTT. Protein product: CASGREQGGQPQHF.

The chain recombines TRBV5-4 with TRBJ2-1; no clear D. The CDR3 contains 12 residues. The germline V gene encodes CDR1 SGHNT and CDR2 YYREEE (reference sequence). V lost 0 bases and J lost 6, with 4 bases in between. Here the CDR3 reads CASSLVINEQFF. Here the CDR3 DNA reads TGTGCCAGCAGCTTGGTTATCAATGAGCAGTTCTTC.

V usage is TRBV10-3 and J usage is TRBJ2-1; D possibly corresponds to TRBD1 (6 bases). CDR3 length: 13 residues. V lost 6 bases and J 5 bases, leaving 11 bases between the germline ends. Germline CDR1 ENHRY, CDR2 SYGVKD. Here the CDR3 DNA reads TGTGCCATCAGCGGGACACGGGACAATGAGCAGTTCTTC. It encodes CAISGTRDNEQFF.

This clone occurred once. The chain combines TRBV5-4 with TRBJ1-2, with TRBD1 matching over 8 bases. V was clipped by 5 bases and J by 3 bases; unmatched bases: 3. The CDR3 spans 13 residues. The germline CDR1 and CDR2 sequences are SGHNT and YYREEE (reference sequence). CDR3 amino acids: CASRADRDYGYTF. CDR3 DNA: TGTGCCAGCAGGGCGGACAGGGACTATGGCTACACCTTC.